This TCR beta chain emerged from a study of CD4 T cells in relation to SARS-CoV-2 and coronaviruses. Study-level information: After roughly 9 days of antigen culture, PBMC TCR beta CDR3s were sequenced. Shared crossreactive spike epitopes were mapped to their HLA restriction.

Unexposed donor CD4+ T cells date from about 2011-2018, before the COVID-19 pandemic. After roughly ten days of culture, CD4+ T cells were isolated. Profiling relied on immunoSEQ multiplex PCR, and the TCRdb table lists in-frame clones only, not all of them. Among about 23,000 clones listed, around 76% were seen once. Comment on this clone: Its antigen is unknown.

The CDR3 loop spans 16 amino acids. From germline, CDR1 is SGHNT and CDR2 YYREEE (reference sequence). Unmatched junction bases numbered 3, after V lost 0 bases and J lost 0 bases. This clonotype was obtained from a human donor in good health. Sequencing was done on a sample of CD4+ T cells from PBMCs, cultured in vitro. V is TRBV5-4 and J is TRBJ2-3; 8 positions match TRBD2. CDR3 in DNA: TGTGCCAGCAGCTTGGTCCTAGCGGGTAGCACAGATACGCAGTATTTT. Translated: CASSLVLAGSTDTQYF.